The rows below give T cell receptor beta chains drawn from one sample of a study of cytomegalovirus exposure and HLA in healthy donors. Only in-frame clones appear in the TCRdb table, and some are missing; sequencing was by immunoSEQ multiplex PCR. The repertoire holds approximately 160,000 clones, around 68% seen once, with approximately 1.5% in the top ten. The sequencing sample was made of PBMCs. Source of these receptors: a man in his fifties or sixties in good health and CMV-seronegative. CDR3s include the opening cysteine and the closing phenylalanine or tryptophan. A D gene is named only where the DNA matches it firmly. Size is stated for part of the rows, as once, few or many counts, or as a class when the clone is expanded.

TRBJ1-4,-,-,16,TRBV5-5,TGTGCCAGCAGCTTGGTTGGGATTAGGGGTAATGAAAAACTGTTTTTT,CASSLVGIRGNEKLFF
TRBJ2-2,few,TRBD1,15,TRBV6-1,TGTGCCAGCAGCGCTCGACAGGGGGCTACCGGGGAGCTGTTTTTT,CASSARQGATGELFF
TRBJ1-3,few,-,15,TRBV15,TGTGCCACCAGCAGAGCTGGGGGCTCGGGAAACACCATATATTTT,CATSRAGGSGNTIYF
TRBJ1-6,once,TRBD1,14,TRBV6-5,TGTGCCAGCAGTTCTTTGGACAGGGATTCACCCCTCCACTTT,CASSSLDRDSPLHF
TRBJ2-2,few,TRBD2,16,TRBV10-3,TGTGCCATCAGTGCGGCCCTAGCGGCGTACACCGGGGAGCTGTTTTTT,CAISAALAAYTGELFF
TRBJ2-4,-,-,14,TRBV5-1,TGCGCCAGCAGCTTAGGGGATCCCAAAAACATTCAGTACTTC,CASSLGDPKNIQYF
TRBJ1-4,-,TRBD1,14,TRBV18,TGTGCCAGCTCGCCCACAGGGGGCGATGAAAAACTGTTTTTT,CASSPTGGDEKLFF
TRBJ1-2,-,-,14,TRBV6-1,TGTGCCAGCAGTAGCGAGGGATGGGGCTATGGCTACACCTTC,CASSSEGWGYGYTF
TRBJ1-6,-,-,17,TRBV9,TGTGCCAGCAGCGCCTCATCTCTGAGGGTGCCGGATTCACCCCTCCACTTT,CASSASSLRVPDSPLHF
TRBJ2-3,few,TRBD2,15,TRBV6-1,TGTGCCAGCAGTGAAGTAGCGGGGGACACAGATACGCAGTATTTT,CASSEVAGDTDTQYF
TRBJ1-6,-,TRBD1,15,TRBV28,TGTGCCAGCAGTTTTCCGTGGACAGGGGGCTTACCCCTCCACTTT,CASSFPWTGGLPLHF
TRBJ2-7,few,TRBD2,19,TRBV4-1,TGCGCCAGCAGCCAAGCGTCCGTCGAGGGGGCGGGGGGGTTTCGCGAGCAGTACTTC,CASSQASVEGAGGFREQYF
TRBJ1-1,once,-,16,TRBV25-1,TGTGCCAGCAGTGAATTCAGGGGCGGTCCGAACACTGAAGCTTTCTTT,CASSEFRGGPNTEAFF
TRBJ1-4,-,-,15,TRBV7-2,TGTGCCAGCAGTCGTACAGGGACAACTAATGAAAAACTGTTTTTT,CASSRTGTTNEKLFF
TRBJ2-7,-,TRBD2,15,TRBV5-1,TGCGCCAGCAGCCCGGGAGGGCGGATCACCTACGAGCAGTACTTC,CASSPGGRITYEQYF
TRBJ2-7,few,TRBD1,16,TRBV5-1,TGCGCCAGCAGCTTCCAGGGGGCAGGGGCGTCCTACGAGCAGTACTTC,CASSFQGAGASYEQYF
TRBJ2-3,once,TRBD2,17,TRBV28,TGTGCCAGCAGTTTACTTAGCGGGGGCCCTAGCACAGATACGCAGTATTTT,CASSLLSGGPSTDTQYF
TRBJ2-7,few,-,16,TRBV19,TGTGCCAGTAGTGAACAGGGACGGGCAATCCACTACGAGCAGTACTTC,CASSEQGRAIHYEQYF
TRBJ1-6,few,-,15,TRBV10-3,TGTGCCATCAGTGCCGGACAGCAGTATAATTCACCCCTCCACTTT,CAISAGQQYNSPLHF
TRBJ2-3,-,-,15,TRBV10-3,TGTGCCATCAGTGAGTCGACAGGCAGCACAGATACGCAGTATTTT,CAISESTGSTDTQYF
TRBJ1-1,few,-,16,TRBV5-1,TGCGCCAGCAGCTTACTCACAACGGGGGAGGGGACTGAAGCTTTCTTT,CASSLLTTGEGTEAFF
TRBJ2-2,-,TRBD1,15,TRBV6-6,TGTGCCAGCACCCCCTCGAGACAGGGATCCGGGGAGCTGTTTTTT,CASTPSRQGSGELFF
TRBJ1-4,few,TRBD1,16,TRBV7-2,TGTGCCAGCAGCTTACTCTCACAGGGGGCTAATGAAAAACTGTTTTTT,CASSLLSQGANEKLFF
TRBJ1-2,-,-,12,TRBV7-9,TGTGCCAGCAGATCAGGTGTAAGGGGTTACACCTTC,CASRSGVRGYTF
TRBJ2-2,medium-sized,-,14,TRBV10-3,TGTGCGATCACGGGGGCGGGGGACACCGGGGAGCTGTTTTTT,CAITGAGDTGELFF
TRBJ2-3,-,TRBD1,14,TRBV5-4,TGTGCCAGCAGCCCGGGACAGGGGGCAGATACGCAGTATTTT,CASSPGQGADTQYF
TRBJ1-2,-,TRBD1,14,TRBV6-5,TGTGCCAGCAGTCCAACAGGGGACCCCTATGGCTACACCTTC,CASSPTGDPYGYTF
TRBJ2-5,few,TRBD2,14,TRBV7-2,TGTGCCAGCAGCCTAGGGAGGGCGCAAGAGACCCAGTACTTC,CASSLGRAQETQYF
TRBJ2-7,-,-,13,TRBV4-2,TGTGCCAGCAGCCAAGCTCTAGACGCCGAGCAGTACTTC,CASSQALDAEQYF
TRBJ2-2,-,-,13,TRBV9,TGTGCCAGCAGCCCCCCCCGCACCGGGGAGCTGTTTTTT,CASSPPRTGELFF
TRBJ2-6,-,-,20,TRBV9,TGTGCCAGCAGCCCAGGACTTCCCGGCGTTATTTCCTCTGGGGCCAACGTCCTGACTTTC,CASSPGLPGVISSGANVLTF
TRBJ2-3,-,-,12,TRBV9,TGTGCCAGCAGCGCCAGGGAAGATACGCAGTATTTT,CASSAREDTQYF
TRBJ2-7,-,-,13,TRBV4-3,TGCGCCAGCAGCGAGACGGGCTCCTACGAGCAGTACTTC,CASSETGSYEQYF
TRBJ1-2,-,-,15,TRBV19,TGTGCCAGTAGTCCCCGGGGCAGGGACATATATGGCTACACCTTC,CASSPRGRDIYGYTF
TRBJ2-3,-,-,15,TRBV7-3,TGTGCCAGCAGCTTAATTGGAGGGGAAACAGATACGCAGTATTTT,CASSLIGGETDTQYF